Here is one T cell receptor beta chain with its context. The CDR3 totals 14 residues. Germline-derived CDR1 and CDR2 are SGDLS and YYNGEE. V lost 4 bases to trimming and J lost 4 bases; unmatched junction nucleotides: 5. This entry belongs to a study of blood T cell repertoires in COVID-19. Overall study context: Sources were T cells, B-cell-depleted T cells, or PBMCs; the material itself was cDNA or gDNA.

TCRdb keeps only in-frame clones here, not all; method: immunoSEQ multiplex PCR. The data contain fewer than 250,000 clones, roughly 80% of them seen just once; the ten biggest clones take up about 10%. The sequencing input was peripheral blood. V usage is TRBV9 and J usage is TRBJ1-3; TRBD1 matches 7 bases. The receptor was isolated from a woman older than 75 with acute or convalescent COVID-19. The CDR3 here is CASSRDSGGNTIYF. The CDR3 DNA reads as TGTGCCAGCAGCCGGGACAGCGGGGGAAACACCATATATTTT.